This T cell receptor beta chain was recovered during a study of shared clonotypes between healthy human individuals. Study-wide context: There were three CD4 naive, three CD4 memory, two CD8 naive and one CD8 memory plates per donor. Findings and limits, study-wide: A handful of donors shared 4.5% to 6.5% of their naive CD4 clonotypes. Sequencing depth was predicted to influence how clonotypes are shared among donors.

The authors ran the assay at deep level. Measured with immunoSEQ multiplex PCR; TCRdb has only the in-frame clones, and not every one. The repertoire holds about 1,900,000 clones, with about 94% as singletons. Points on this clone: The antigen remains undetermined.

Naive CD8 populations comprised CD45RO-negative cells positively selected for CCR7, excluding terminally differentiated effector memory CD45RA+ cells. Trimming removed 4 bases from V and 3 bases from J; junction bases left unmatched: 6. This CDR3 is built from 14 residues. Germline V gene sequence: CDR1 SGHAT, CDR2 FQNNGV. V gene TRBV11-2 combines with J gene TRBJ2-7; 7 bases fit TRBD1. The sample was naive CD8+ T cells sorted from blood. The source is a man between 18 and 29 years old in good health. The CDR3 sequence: CASSWRQGRYEQYF. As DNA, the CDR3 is TGTGCCAGCAGCTGGCGACAGGGTCGCTACGAGCAGTACTTC.